A selection of T cell receptor beta chains follows, all from one sample in a study of CD8+CD57+ T cells in acquired aplastic anemia. MiXCR was run by TCRdb on the reads, yielding one entry per CDR3 protein. The table has 200,000 to 300,000 distinct CDR3 sequences, 70% to 85% seen once. Sequencing was carried out using sorted CD4+, CD8+, or CD8+CD57+ T cells (not recorded which) from PBMCs. The receptors were gathered from a human donor with aplastic anemia. Both conserved end residues are trimmed from each CDR3. The order of the fields is V gene, J gene, CDR3 protein.

V gene: TRBV5-8; J gene: TRBJ2-3; CDR3 protein: ASGDGSTDTQY
V gene: TRBV6-5; J gene: TRBJ1-6; CDR3 protein: ASSSNAGQVNSPLH
V gene: TRBV19; J gene: TRBJ1-1; CDR3 protein: ASSLDSTGNNEPF
V gene: TRBV20-1; J gene: TRBJ2-7; CDR3 protein: SASSWGNSYEQY
V gene: TRBV20-1; J gene: TRBJ2-1; CDR3 protein: SARSLAGNEQF
V gene: TRBV5-4; J gene: TRBJ1-2; CDR3 protein: ASSLHSGPSVDYGYT
V gene: TRBV11-1; J gene: TRBJ2-1; CDR3 protein: ASSEVGVHEQF
V gene: TRBV29-1; J gene: TRBJ1-2; CDR3 protein: SVEGLRGYYGYT
V gene: TRBV7-8; J gene: TRBJ2-5; CDR3 protein: ASSAGVEGGY
V gene: TRBV7-3; J gene: TRBJ2-3; CDR3 protein: AGSTRAGADEQF
V gene: TRBV9; J gene: TRBJ2-6; CDR3 protein: ASSVGCSTRAYVLT
V gene: TRBV9; J gene: TRBJ2-1; CDR3 protein: ASSEGGTGVNI
V gene: TRBV11-3; J gene: TRBJ1-2; CDR3 protein: ASSIGQNSGYT
V gene: TRBV9; J gene: TRBJ2-6; CDR3 protein: ASSVNFTDTQYFLT
V gene: TRBV7-8; J gene: TRBJ2-7; CDR3 protein: ASSYAEGNYKQY
V gene: TRBV5-5; J gene: TRBJ2-3; CDR3 protein: ASSPRVTDTQY
V gene: TRBV6-5; J gene: TRBJ1-6; CDR3 protein: ASSVLISSSYNSPLH
V gene: TRBV5-4; J gene: TRBJ1-1; CDR3 protein: ASSYTSANTEAF
V gene: TRBV7-3; J gene: TRBJ2-1; CDR3 protein: ASSLHGGGGDEQF
V gene: TRBV7-9; J gene: TRBJ1-1; CDR3 protein: ASSFERTGGTEAF
V gene: TRBV7-8; J gene: TRBJ2-7; CDR3 protein: ASSRAAGSDAQY
V gene: TRBV20-1; J gene: TRBJ2-7; CDR3 protein: SAREADRYEQY
V gene: TRBV2; J gene: TRBJ2-3; CDR3 protein: ASSYKGNPQQ
V gene: TRBV7-9; J gene: TRBJ2-7; CDR3 protein: ASSRDGTHVEQY
V gene: TRBV7-8; J gene: TRBJ2-3; CDR3 protein: ASSLAGAAIRSY
V gene: TRBV7-8; J gene: TRBJ2-5; CDR3 protein: ASSLGSGQETQY
V gene: TRBV19; J gene: TRBJ2-1; CDR3 protein: ASKLLAGAYNEQF
V gene: TRBV7-8; J gene: TRBJ2-5; CDR3 protein: ASRDRGTDTQYFY
V gene: TRBV7-9; J gene: TRBJ2-5; CDR3 protein: AGQGSRETQYFGQY
V gene: TRBV7-2; J gene: TRBJ1-1; CDR3 protein: ASSFPPSGTTQSF
V gene: TRBV10-3; J gene: TRBJ1-4; CDR3 protein: AISESQGEPTPALLC
V gene: TRBV7-6; J gene: TRBJ1-1; CDR3 protein: ASSLGAGNTEAF
V gene: TRBV5-4; J gene: TRBJ2-3; CDR3 protein: ASSLAASYTDTQY
V gene: TRBV20-1; J gene: TRBJ2-7; CDR3 protein: SASPATGTYEQY
V gene: TRBV2; J gene: NA; CDR3 protein: ASGLAGGIPQF
V gene: TRBV7-9; J gene: TRBJ1-1; CDR3 protein: ASRSGGVGNDQAF
V gene: TRBV15; J gene: TRBJ1-2; CDR3 protein: ATSRVPESNYGYT
V gene: TRBV7-3; J gene: TRBJ1-1; CDR3 protein: ASSQDVIANTQYF
V gene: TRBV9; J gene: TRBJ1-1; CDR3 protein: ASGLALNGNTVAF
V gene: TRBV7-8; J gene: TRBJ1-6; CDR3 protein: ASSLAGGPDNQYLH
V gene: TRBV7-3; J gene: TRBJ1-1; CDR3 protein: ASSRQANAVAHSI
V gene: TRBV7-3; J gene: TRBJ2-5; CDR3 protein: ASSFRGAGTQY
V gene: TRBV7-9; J gene: TRBJ2-5; CDR3 protein: ASSSDRGHEPLH
V gene: TRBV29-1; J gene: TRBJ2-7; CDR3 protein: SVGWGGTYEQY
V gene: TRBV19; J gene: TRBJ1-2; CDR3 protein: ASSMGGESYNDQT
V gene: TRBV9; J gene: TRBJ2-5; CDR3 protein: ASSARADTEYLY
V gene: TRBV5-6; J gene: TRBJ1-2; CDR3 protein: ASSLDRVDGYT
V gene: TRBV7-2; J gene: TRBJ2-5; CDR3 protein: ASSFPPETRETQC
V gene: TRBV5-1; J gene: TRBJ2-3; CDR3 protein: ASGAGVADKQY
V gene: TRBV9; J gene: TRBJ1-4; CDR3 protein: ASSVGSDKLF
V gene: TRBV5-4; J gene: TRBJ2-1; CDR3 protein: ASSHKGSGGSDEQF